Listed here are 8 T cell receptor beta chains from one sample, sequenced in a study of beta chain features in type 1 diabetes. Whole-study results and caveats: TCRB CDR3s from Type 1 diabetes patients were moderately but significantly shorter in all four CD4+ subsets.

What these receptors recognize is not known. Reverse transcribing all isolated RNA meant expressed TCRB transcripts were sequenced. The protocol was immunoSEQ multiplex PCR, while the TCRdb copy is restricted to in-frame clones and leaves out a portion. The repertoire holds a few hundred thousand clones, 16% seen once, with 0.085% in the top ten. Sequenced material: naive CD4+ T cells from blood. These receptor sequences come from a man aged 25-40 years with type 1 diabetes.

This clone was seen a handful of times. The chain joins TRBV15 to TRBJ2-3; 8 bases match TRBD1. The CDR3 totals 17 residues. J gave up 4 bases and V 2 bases, and 11 bases lay outside the gene matches. Germline CDR1 and CDR2: LNHNV and YYDKDF (reference sequence). CDR3 sequence reads: CATSRSRSGQASDTQYF. The CDR3 nucleotides read TGTGCCACCAGCAGAAGCCGGTCGGGACAGGCATCAGATACGCAGTATTTT.

This clone occurred a few times. The chain has TRBV28 and TRBJ2-5; 9 bases are a match to TRBD2. Per germline, CDR1 MDHEN and CDR2 SYDVKM. Trimming took 5 bases from V and 5 from J; bases not matched to a gene: 9. This CDR3 region has 15 residues. CDR3 region: CASSELREGKETQYF. The CDR3 DNA sequence: TGTGCCAGCAGTGAATTGCGGGAGGGAAAGGAGACCCAGTACTTC.

In its sample, this clone was seen a few times. The chain is built from TRBV7-9 and TRBJ2-7; D may be TRBD1 (5 bases). The V end lost 3 bases, the J end lost 3 bases, and 9 bases lay between the germline ends. Germline assignment: CDR1 SEHNR and CDR2 FQNEAQ (reference sequence). The CDR3 length is 13 residues. Here the CDR3 DNA reads TGTGCCAGCAGCTTGGGGCAGATCTACGAGCAGTACTTC. It is translated as CASSLGQIYEQYF.

This rearrangement joins TRBV7-2 to TRBJ2-3; 10 nucleotides agree with TRBD2. The CDR3 length is 14 residues. The germline V gene has CDR1 SGHTA and CDR2 FQGNSA. Germline trimming cut 5 bases from V and 4 bases from J; bases unmatched to any gene: 3. CDR3 sequence: CASSISGGADTQYF. The CDR3 nucleotides read TGTGCCAGCAGCATCAGCGGGGGGGCAGATACGCAGTATTTT.

The chain uses TRBV5-1 and TRBJ2-5, with TRBD1 identical over 10 bases. The CDR3 runs 16 residues. Looked up from germline, CDR1 is SGHRS and CDR2 is YFSETQ. The V gene end was trimmed by 0 bases and the J gene end by 3 bases; junction bases not matched to a gene: 5. The DNA for the CDR3 is TGCGCCAGCAGCTTGGAATCCGGGACAGGGGAAGAGACCCAGTACTTC. Amino acid sequence: CASSLESGTGEETQYF.

This rearrangement joins TRBV7-9 to TRBJ2-3; D possibly corresponds to TRBD2 (5 bases). The V end was cut by 5 bases, the J end by 0 bases, with 12 bases between. The CDR3 runs to 15 residues. Germline V gene data show CDR1 as SEHNR and CDR2 as FQNEAQ (reference sequence). CDR3: CASSPGKQSTDTQYF. The DNA of the CDR3 is TGTGCCAGCAGCCCGGGAAAGCAGAGCACAGATACGCAGTATTTT.

This clone was detected only a few times. The rearrangement uses TRBV25-1 and TRBJ1-5, with D possibly being TRBD1 (6 bases). The CDR3 runs to 13 residues. V lost 6 bases to trimming and J lost 1 base, with 7 bases between them. Germline CDR1 and CDR2: MGHDK and SYGVNS. The CDR3: CASRQGSNQPQHF. CDR3 coding DNA: TGTGCCAGCAGACAGGGAAGCAATCAGCCCCAGCATTTT.

The CDR3 coding sequence is TGTGCCAGCAGCGTAGATTCTGGACTGGGGGAGACCCAGTACTTC. Translated: CASSVDSGLGETQYF. J is TRBJ2-5 and V is TRBV9; tentatively, D is TRBD2 (5 bases). The length of the CDR3 is 15 residues. V was clipped by 0 bases and J by 5 bases, with 14 bases between them. From germline, CDR1 is SGDLS and CDR2 YYNGEE.